What follows describes a single T cell receptor (beta chain). Its target is unknown. These data belong to a study of T cell repertoires in ileal Crohn's disease. Study summary: Thiopurines (around 10) or anti-TNF agents (roughly 18) were given postoperatively to about half.

Study findings and constraints: Compared with non-smokers, active smokers at surgery showed more clonal expansions.

Adults with ileal or ileocolonic Crohn's disease and an indication for resection were eligible. Each sample's TCRB immunosequencing used 450 to 550 nanograms of biopsy DNA. Clones were sequenced by immunoSEQ multiplex PCR, and TCRdb holds only the in-frame ones, with some missing. The sample yields 2,400 or so clones, around 93% seen once. The sequence derives from an adult with Crohn's disease. The sequencing input was ileal tissue.

CDR3 amino acids: CASSDGGQGYNEQFF. DNA for the CDR3: TGTGCCAGCAGTGACGGGGGACAGGGGTACAATGAGCAGTTCTTC. The chain recombines TRBV6-1 with TRBJ2-1; 10 nucleotides line up with TRBD1. This CDR3 comprises 15 residues. Germline CDR1 is MNHNS and CDR2 is SASEGT. After removal of 3 bases from V and 4 bases from J, the junction contained 3 bases not matched to a gene.